These T cell receptor beta chains were read from a single sample in a study of T cell repertoires in cytomegalovirus infection. TCRdb fed the reads into MiXCR, producing one record per CDR3 protein. Of about 920,000 distinct CDR3 sequences in the sample, roughly 30% are singletons; the top ten hold over 13%. The antigens these receptors bind are not known. The sequences come from cultured CD8+ T cells from PBMCs, collected from culture after CMV antigen stimulation. Source of these receptors: a human donor in good health (CMV status not recorded). Some clones in this sample may be carry-over from other donors' samples. CDR3s include the opening cysteine and the closing phenylalanine or tryptophan. The D gene is left open where the match is weak.

V: TRBV20-1; J: TRBJ1-1; D: -; length: 14; CDR3: CSARDGVGDTEAFF
V: TRBV9; J: TRBJ1-1; D: -; length: 13; CDR3: CASRPPGVTEAFF
V: TRBV7-9; J: TRBJ1-5; D: TRBD1; length: 14; CDR3: CATQGTGVGQPQHF
V: TRBV15; J: TRBJ2-1; D: TRBD2; length: 15; CDR3: CATSRDPAGNNEQFF
V: TRBV20-1; J: TRBJ1-1; D: -; length: 14; CDR3: CSARSYRQDTEAFF
V: TRBV6-1; J: TRBJ2-5; D: TRBD1; length: 16; CDR3: CASSEARDRGGKTQYF
V: TRBV7-8; J: TRBJ2-2; D: -; length: 17; CDR3: CASSLAGAHFGTGELFF
V: TRBV7-9; J: TRBJ1-1; D: -; length: 15; CDR3: CASTPSQGFDTEAFF
V: TRBV7-6; J: TRBJ2-5; D: -; length: 17; CDR3: CANSNSRYGEVQETQYF
V: TRBV7-8; J: TRBJ1-4; D: -; length: 13; CDR3: CASGRTTNEKLFF
V: TRBV2; J: TRBJ2-2; D: -; length: 14; CDR3: CASSEPGSTGELFF
V: TRBV12-3/TRBV12-4; J: TRBJ1-5; D: -; length: 14; CDR3: CASSSYRADQPQHF
V: TRBV11-2; J: TRBJ1-5; D: -; length: 15; CDR3: CASSSSGDSNQPQHF
V: TRBV10-3; J: TRBJ1-2; D: -; length: 15; CDR3: CAISPRSEGDYGYTF
V: TRBV6-1; J: TRBJ2-3; D: -; length: 16; CDR3: CASSMVPGASTDTQYF
V: TRBV7-8; J: TRBJ2-1; D: -; length: 18; CDR3: CASSPNLGSLLREAEQFF
V: TRBV19; J: TRBJ2-2; D: -; length: 13; CDR3: CASTRQSPGELFF
V: TRBV7-9; J: TRBJ2-7; D: -; length: 18; CDR3: CASSLLTETGTVSYEQYF
V: TRBV6-5; J: TRBJ1-6; D: -; length: 14; CDR3: CASSTWDLGSPLHF
V: TRBV12-3/TRBV12-4; J: TRBJ1-5; D: TRBD1; length: 14; CDR3: CASSSQTGVQPQHF
V: TRBV7-6; J: TRBJ2-1; D: -; length: 13; CDR3: CASSHPEGGEQFF
V: TRBV7-9; J: TRBJ2-1; D: -; length: 11; CDR3: CASRGVKESFF
V: TRBV23-1; J: TRBJ2-3; D: -; length: 15; CDR3: CASSQRDSLTDTQYF
V: TRBV11-2; J: TRBJ1-1; D: -; length: 11; CDR3: CASSLGSFWFF
V: TRBV5-6; J: TRBJ1-2; D: -; length: 14; CDR3: CASSTGQSYYGYTF
V: TRBV12-3/TRBV12-4; J: TRBJ2-7; D: -; length: 12; CDR3: CASSPGRIEQYF
V: TRBV9; J: TRBJ1-4; D: TRBD1; length: 15; CDR3: CASSATGTGNEKLFF
V: TRBV7-6; J: TRBJ2-2; D: TRBD1; length: 14; CDR3: CASTRTGEIGELFF
V: TRBV7-2; J: TRBJ2-5; D: TRBD1; length: 17; CDR3: CASSPWTGLNTGETQYF
V: TRBV6-5; J: TRBJ1-1; D: TRBD1; length: 20; CDR3: CASSYSGTGYLEWMNTEAFF
V: TRBV28; J: TRBJ2-5; D: -; length: 17; CDR3: CASSRVTRGGGQETQYF
V: TRBV27; J: TRBJ2-3; D: -; length: 15; CDR3: CASVGRGQYTDTQYF
V: TRBV7-4; J: TRBJ1-4; D: -; length: 14; CDR3: CASSPIRGNEKLFF
V: TRBV7-2; J: TRBJ2-3; D: -; length: 15; CDR3: CASSLSYRETDTQYF
V: TRBV7-2; J: TRBJ2-1; D: TRBD2; length: 13; CDR3: CASSLMGGNEQFF
V: TRBV20-1; J: TRBJ2-7; D: TRBD1; length: 14; CDR3: CSADETGSKYEQYF
V: TRBV6-2/TRBV6-3; J: TRBJ1-4; D: -; length: 14; CDR3: CASRSDATNEKLFF
V: TRBV24-1; J: TRBJ1-4; D: TRBD1; length: 15; CDR3: CATSDGRTGGEKLFF
V: TRBV9; J: TRBJ2-7; D: -; length: 15; CDR3: CASSSRGAPAYEQYF
V: TRBV6-2/TRBV6-3; J: TRBJ2-6; D: -; length: 19; CDR3: CASSYPLGGDWSGANVLTF
V: TRBV6-4; J: TRBJ2-1; D: TRBD1; length: 15; CDR3: CASSLGQGASNEQFF
V: TRBV7-2; J: TRBJ1-1; D: -; length: 12; CDR3: CASSSPYTEAFF
V: TRBV28; J: TRBJ1-2; D: -; length: 15; CDR3: CASSFSPGSAAGYTF
V: TRBV3-1; J: TRBJ1-2; D: TRBD1; length: 15; CDR3: CVSSQGTGVNYGYTF
V: TRBV19; J: TRBJ1-5; D: -; length: 16; CDR3: CASSIWGSYSNQPQHF
V: TRBV6-1; J: TRBJ2-4; D: -; length: 13; CDR3: CASSWALKNIQYF
V: TRBV6-5; J: TRBJ1-1; D: -; length: 13; CDR3: CASKRDSDTEAFF
V: TRBV27; J: TRBJ1-2; D: -; length: 11; CDR3: CASSGVGGYTF
V: TRBV9; J: TRBJ2-1; D: TRBD1; length: 12; CDR3: CASSTDRGEQFF
V: TRBV6-1; J: TRBJ1-6; D: -; length: 16; CDR3: CASSEWAGSRNSPLHF
V: TRBV7-6; J: TRBJ1-5; D: -; length: 14; CDR3: CASSLEAAGEPQHF
V: TRBV19; J: TRBJ2-1; D: TRBD1; length: 13; CDR3: CASDLTGNNEQFF
V: TRBV29-1; J: TRBJ2-1; D: -; length: 11; CDR3: CSPYARNEQFF
V: TRBV7-2; J: TRBJ1-1; D: -; length: 15; CDR3: CASSVFGGGNTEAFF
V: TRBV7-8; J: TRBJ1-2; D: -; length: 14; CDR3: CASSLEGTPYGYTF
V: TRBV19; J: TRBJ2-3; D: TRBD2; length: 16; CDR3: CAGSMRGASFTDTQYF
V: TRBV3-1; J: TRBJ2-1; D: TRBD2; length: 15; CDR3: CASNLGGGPYNEQFF
V: TRBV28; J: TRBJ1-5; D: -; length: 15; CDR3: CASSSWAESNQPQHF
V: TRBV6-5; J: TRBJ2-6; D: -; length: 17; CDR3: CASSYSIASSGDNVLTF
V: TRBV5-5; J: TRBJ2-7; D: TRBD2; length: 16; CDR3: CASSSTLAGVFYEQYF